This T cell receptor beta chain is drawn from a study of CD8+ T cells in alopecia areata (dated by TCRdb to the late 2010s). About the investigation overall: Treated patients were enrolled in an open-label pilot trial of oral tofacitinib, 5 to 10 mg twice daily, for moderate-to-severe alopecia areata. Patients stayed on tofacitinib for 6 to 18 months and then had 6 months of follow-up off drug so that delayed response and recurrence could be assessed. Disease severity in treated patients was measured with the SALT score, which quantifies the percentage of affected scalp surface area. The study used high-throughput TCRbeta sequencing to examine T cell clonal expansion in alopecia areata, in both the C3H/HeJ mouse model and human patients. Scalp tissue and sorted CD4+ and CD8+ peripheral blood T cells from patchy and totalis/universalis alopecia areata patients and from healthy controls were covered by human TCRbeta sequencing. Biopsies were taken from tofacitinib-treated patients at baseline and at 4 and 24 weeks of treatment, and a later scalp biopsy was taken in several of the tofacitinib-treated patients. Scalp clonality was compared among normal scalp (n=4), patchy alopecia areata scalp (n=8), and alopecia totalis/universalis scalp (n=8). RNA came from the PAXgene miRNA kit for fixed scalp, the miRNeasy kit for PBMCs, and the RNeasy kit for mouse skin. Amplification of TCRbeta CDR3 regions was done by immunoSEQ multiplex PCR using 35 Vbeta forward primers and 13 Jbeta reverse primers.

Explained via the paper, the treatment or condition label denotes: oral pan-JAK inhibitor, 5-10 mg twice daily. Lesional scalp punch biopsies and peripheral blood were collected from alopecia areata patients. PBMCs were isolated by density centrifugation and stained for CD3, CD4 and CD8, and CD4+ and CD8+ T cells were sorted on a FACSAria. In the germline V gene, CDR1 corresponds to SGHTA and CDR2 to FQGNSA. V is pared back by 5 bases and J by 2 bases, with 2 bases lying between the germline termini. Taken from cysteine to phenylalanine, the CDR3 has 11 residues. Left in the record is the CDR3 DNA by itself, 33 bases read in frame from the first base. Concerning this clone: The target of this receptor is not known. Within one base of it there is no much larger clone, and no base qualities were kept. This CDR3 is also generated by other DNA sequences in the sample.

The investigation overall reported the following: Lesional scalp, especially in alopecia totalis/universalis, showed higher clonality and more expanded CD8+ clones than normal scalp, suggesting antigenic drive. With tofacitinib, both scalp clonality and the number of expanded CD8+ clones among the top 100 scalp clones went down significantly. Because the treated cohort was small and had only one nonresponder, larger studies are needed to examine links between baseline CD8+ expansion and response. TCR sequences shared between patients were less clear than in mice, possibly partly because of HLA diversity in the patient population. Many expanded lesional clones persisted in scalp and blood during tofacitinib treatment, which may partly explain relapse after stopping treatment. Resident alphabeta T cells in normal human skin are also sequenced, complicating scalp TCR repertoire analysis, unlike mouse skin dominated by gammadelta T cells.

The method behind the library was the immunoSEQ multiplex PCR assay. RNA was extracted from all samples and reverse transcribed into cDNA, which served as template for TCR sequencing. First-strand cDNA was synthesized with SuperScript III using a 2:1 mix of oligo-dT and random hexamers. Amplification bias was assessed with a synthetic immune receptor repertoire, and residual bias was removed computationally. The authors' analysis ran thus. Raw reads were preprocessed to remove errors, and CDR3 was defined according to IMGT conventions as the region from the conserved cysteine to phenylalanine. Clonality was calculated as 1 minus Shannon entropy normalized by log2 of the number of productive unique TCRs. Whether each scalp clone was CD4 or CD8 was inferred by checking scalp TCRbeta sequences against the CD4 and CD8 repertoires from sorted blood. TCRdb took over this immuneACCESS table, retaining in-frame rearrangements with V and J assigned. Such tables are incomplete; in checked studies, under half of the missing clones stem from an unresolved V gene, and the remainder is unexplained. The V and J calls and clone size are taken from that table; D and trimming were inferred from the DNA. The sample table lists some 190,000 clones, just under 65% of them with a count of one. The top ten clonotypes cover under 1.5% of the sample.

The chain is encoded by TRBV7-2 joined to TRBJ2-3, with the D gene not confidently named. This clonotype was sampled from a human donor with alopecia areata. This sample comprised CD4+ T cells sorted from blood, obtained between weeks 49 and 50, from a patient treated with tofacitinib. The base sequence is TGTGCCAGCAGCCCCACAGATACGCAGTATTTT. Translated, this gives CASSPTDTQYF.